The present TCR beta chain was sequenced within a study of CD8+CD57+ T cells in acquired aplastic anemia. Study-wide background: Isolated CD4+ and CD8+ cells, once sorted, yielded DNA averaging roughly 3 ug.

Study-level points and caveats: Patients and controls had CD8+ Simpson's diversity values that were not significantly distinct. Twenty-nine sequences, all CD8+ CDR3, were shared between patients and controls.

The CDR3 spans 9 residues. CDR1 is DFQATT, CDR2 SNEGSKA, per germline (reference sequence). With 6 bases removed from V and 7 bases from J, the gap between germline ends came to 4 bases. About this clonotype: Its antigen is currently unknown.

The use of genomic DNA as template underpinned the TCR beta VDJ and CDR3 profiling. Using its own MiXCR run on the reads, TCRdb lists one record per CDR3 protein. The sample lists 150,000 or so distinct CDR3 sequences, around 48% occurring once. Selection for sequencing was limited to patients who had shown CD8+CD57+ cell expansion by flow cytometry. The chain has TRBV20-1 and TRBJ1-5; D is undetermined. The TCR was taken from a human donor with aplastic anemia. The material sequenced was sorted CD4+, CD8+, or CD8+CD57+ T cells (not recorded which) from PBMCs. CDR3 sequence (DNA): TGCAGTGCCGGGCAGCCCCAGCATTTT. It specifies CSAGQPQHF.